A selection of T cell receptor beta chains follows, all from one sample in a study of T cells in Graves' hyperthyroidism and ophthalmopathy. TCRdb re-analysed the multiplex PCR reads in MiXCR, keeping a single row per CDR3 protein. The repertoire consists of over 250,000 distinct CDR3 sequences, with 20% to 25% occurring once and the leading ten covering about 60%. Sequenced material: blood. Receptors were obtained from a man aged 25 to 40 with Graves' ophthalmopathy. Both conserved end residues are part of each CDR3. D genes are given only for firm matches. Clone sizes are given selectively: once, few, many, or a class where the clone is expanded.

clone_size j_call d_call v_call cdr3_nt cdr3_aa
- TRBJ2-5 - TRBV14 TGTGCCAGCAGCCAACTAGCCCCCCAAGAGACCCAGTACTTC CASSQLAPQETQYF
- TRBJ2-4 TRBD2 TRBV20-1 TGCAGTGCTAGAGGACTAGCTAGGGATCAGTACTTC CSARGLARDQYF
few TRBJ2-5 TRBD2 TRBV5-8 TGTGCCAGCAGCCGAACCCCGGGACTAGCGGACCAAGAGACCCAGTACTTC CASSRTPGLADQETQYF
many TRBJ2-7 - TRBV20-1 TGCAGTGCTAGTCCAATAGGCGAGCAGTACTTC CSASPIGEQYF
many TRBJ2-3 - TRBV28 TGTGCCAGCAGTTTAGGCGGGCCCAGCACAGATACGCAGTATTTT CASSLGGPSTDTQYF
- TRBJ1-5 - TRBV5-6 TGTGCCAGCAGCTCCCAGGGGTTGCATCAGCCCCAGCATTTT CASSSQGLHQPQHF
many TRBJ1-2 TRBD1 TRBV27 TGTGCCAGCAGTTTAGAAGGACAGGGCGGGTATGGCTACACCTTC CASSLEGQGGYGYTF
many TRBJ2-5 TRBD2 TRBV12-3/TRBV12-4 TGTGCCAGCAGTAGAGGGACTAGCGGGAGTCAAGAGACCCAGTACTTC CASSRGTSGSQETQYF
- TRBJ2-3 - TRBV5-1 TGCGCCAGCAGTTACCGGGCTGATAGCACAGATACGCAGTATTTT CASSYRADSTDTQYF
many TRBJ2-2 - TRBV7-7 TGTGCTAGCAGCAAAACGAACACCGGGGAGCTGTTTTTT CASSKTNTGELFF
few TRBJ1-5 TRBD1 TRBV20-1 TGCAGTGCTAGGATCAGGGGGCCGGGCAATCAGCCCCAGCATTTT CSARIRGPGNQPQHF
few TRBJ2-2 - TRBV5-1 TGCGCCAGCAGCTTGATGCGGGACAACACCGGGGAGCTGTTTTTT CASSLMRDNTGELFF
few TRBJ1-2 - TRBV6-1 TGTGCCAGCGGGGGGTTCTATGGCTACACCTTC CASGGFYGYTF
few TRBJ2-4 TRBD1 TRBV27 TGTGCCAGCAGTTCGACAGGGCATGGGGGCAAAAACATTCAGTACTTC CASSSTGHGGKNIQYF
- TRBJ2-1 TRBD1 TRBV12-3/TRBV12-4 TGTGCCAGCACGGGACAGGGGGCTCTTAAGCGATCCTACAATGAGCAGTTCTTC CASTGQGALKRSYNEQFF
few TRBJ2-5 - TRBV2 TGTGCCAGCAGTGAAGGGGAAGAGACCCAGTACTTC CASSEGEETQYF
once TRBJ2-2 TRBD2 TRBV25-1 TGTGCCAGCAGTGAACACATACTAGCGGGAGTAACCGGGGAGCTGTTTTTT CASSEHILAGVTGELFF
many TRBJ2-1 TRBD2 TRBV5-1 TGCGCCAGCAGCTTGTCGACTAGCGGGATTTACAATGAGCAGTTCTTC CASSLSTSGIYNEQFF
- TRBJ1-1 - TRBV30 TGTGCCTGGAGTGTAGGGACGGCTCCATCAGCTTTCTTT CAWSVGTAPSAFF
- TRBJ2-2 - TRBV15 TGTGCCACCAGCAGTTCTACGTGGGTCGGGGAGCTGTTTTTT CATSSSTWVGELFF
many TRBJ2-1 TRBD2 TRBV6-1 TGTGCCAGCAATACCGGGACTAGCGGGAGCGATGAGCAGTTCTTC CASNTGTSGSDEQFF
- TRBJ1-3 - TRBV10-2 TGCGCCAGCCGAGGGGGTGAGGCTGGAAACACCATATATTTT CASRGGEAGNTIYF
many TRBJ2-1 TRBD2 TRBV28 TGTGCCAGCAGTCGATCCGGGACTAGCGGAAACAATGAGCAGTTCTTC CASSRSGTSGNNEQFF
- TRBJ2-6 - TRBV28 TGTGCCAGCAGCCAGACAGTCTCTGGGGCCAACGTCCTGACTTTC CASSQTVSGANVLTF
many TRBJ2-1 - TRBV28 TGTGCCAGCAGTTTCCCACCTAGGGGGTCCTACAATGAGCAGTTCTTC CASSFPPRGSYNEQFF
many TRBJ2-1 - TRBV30 TGTGCCTGGAGTGTACCCAATGAGCAGTTCTTC CAWSVPNEQFF
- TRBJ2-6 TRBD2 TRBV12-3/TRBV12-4 TGTGCCAGCACCAGACTAGCGGGAAACTCTGGGGCCAACGTCCTGACTTTC CASTRLAGNSGANVLTF
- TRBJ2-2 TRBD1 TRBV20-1 TGCAGTGTCCAGAGACAGGGTTACGGGCTCGCGAACACCGGGGAGCTGTTTTTT CSVQRQGYGLANTGELFF
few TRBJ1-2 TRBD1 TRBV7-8 TGTGCCAGCAGCCCTACGGGGACAGGGATCGTGAGCTATGGCTACACCTTC CASSPTGTGIVSYGYTF
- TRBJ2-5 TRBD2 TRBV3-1 TGTGCCAGCAGTCTCGGACTAGCGGGAGCGACGGAGACCCAGTACTTC CASSLGLAGATETQYF
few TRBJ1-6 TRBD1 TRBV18 TGTGCCAGCTCACCAAGGGACAGGAGTTCACCCCTCCACTTT CASSPRDRSSPLHF
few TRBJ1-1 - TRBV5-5 TGTGCCAGCAGCGAAACTCCAGGAGCCAACACTGAAGCTTTCTTT CASSETPGANTEAFF
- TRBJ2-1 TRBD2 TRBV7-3 TGTGCCAGCAGCCAAGCGGGAGGGGTCAATGAGCAGTTCTTC CASSQAGGVNEQFF
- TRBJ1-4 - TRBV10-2 TGCGCCAGCAGAGACGGGCTCACTCCTGAAAGACTGTTTTTT CASRDGLTPERLFF
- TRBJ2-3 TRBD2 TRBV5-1 TGCGCCAGCAGCGTGACGACTAGCGGACGATTGGATACGCAGTATTTT CASSVTTSGRLDTQYF
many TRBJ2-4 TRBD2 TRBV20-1 TGCAGTGCGATAGCGGGGGGAGCCAAAAACATTCAGTACTTC CSAIAGGAKNIQYF
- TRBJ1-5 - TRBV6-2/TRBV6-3 TGTGCCAGCCTCACGCCCGACCGCTTGGATCAGCCCCAGCATTTT CASLTPDRLDQPQHF
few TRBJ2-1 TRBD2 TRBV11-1 TGTGCCAGCAGCTTTCTAGCGGGATTTGCTGGCGAGCAGTTCTTC CASSFLAGFAGEQFF
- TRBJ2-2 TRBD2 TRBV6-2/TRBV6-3 TGTGCCAGCAGTCCACTCAGGACTAGCGGGGGGAACACCGGGGAGCTGTTTTTT CASSPLRTSGGNTGELFF
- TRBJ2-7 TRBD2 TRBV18 TGTGCCAGCTCACCGAGGACTAGCGGGCCTAATGAGGAGCAGTACTTC CASSPRTSGPNEEQYF
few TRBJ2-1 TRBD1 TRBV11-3 TGTGCCAGCAGCCCGCTGGGACAGGGGGGTGATGAGCAGTTCTTC CASSPLGQGGDEQFF
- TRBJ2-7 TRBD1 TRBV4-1 TGCGCCAGCAGCCAAGTGGGACAGTCCTACGAGCAGTACTTC CASSQVGQSYEQYF
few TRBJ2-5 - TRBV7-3 TGTGCCAGCAGCTTATTCAACGGGGAGACCCAGTACTTC CASSLFNGETQYF
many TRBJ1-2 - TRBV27 TGTGCCAGCAGTTTAGGTCAGGGAGGCTATGGCTACACCTTC CASSLGQGGYGYTF
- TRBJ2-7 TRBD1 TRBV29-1 TGCAGCGTTGCGAGGGACAGGGGGGCCTACGAGCAGTACTTC CSVARDRGAYEQYF
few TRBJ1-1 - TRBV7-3 TGTGCCAGCAGCTTAACTTCGGGGGGCGCGGGCACTGAAGCTTTCTTT CASSLTSGGAGTEAFF
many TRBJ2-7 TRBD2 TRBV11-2 TGTGCCAGCAGCTTACGTTCGACTAGCGGGAGCTGGCCCTACGAGCAGTACTTC CASSLRSTSGSWPYEQYF
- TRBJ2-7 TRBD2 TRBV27 TGTGCCAGCAGTCCTTGGACTAGCGGTTCCTACGAGCAGTACTTC CASSPWTSGSYEQYF
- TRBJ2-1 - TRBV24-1 TGTGCCACCAGTGATTTGGGGGGAGGACGTCGCTACAATGAGCAGTTCTTC CATSDLGGGRRYNEQFF
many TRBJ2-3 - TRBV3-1 TGTGCCAGCAGCCAAGGCCCAGATACGCAGTATTTT CASSQGPDTQYF
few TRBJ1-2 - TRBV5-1 TGCGCCAGCAGCTTAACCACAGGGTCCCTCGGCTACACCTTC CASSLTTGSLGYTF
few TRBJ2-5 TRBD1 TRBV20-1 TGCAGTGGGGGAGCAGGGGGCGCGGAGACCCAGTACTTC CSGGAGGAETQYF
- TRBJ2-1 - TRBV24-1 TGTGCCACCAGTCAAGGGGTAAGCAATGAGCAGTTCTTC CATSQGVSNEQFF
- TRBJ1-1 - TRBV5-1 TGCGCCAGCAGCTTGTTGCGGGGGGCTGAAGCTTTCTTT CASSLLRGAEAFF
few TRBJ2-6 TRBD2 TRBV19 TGTGCCAGTAGAGATCTAGCGGCTCGATCTGGGGCCAACGTCCTGACTTTC CASRDLAARSGANVLTF
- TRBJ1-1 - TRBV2 TGTGCCAGCAGTGAAGGGTTGGGCAGCTTGAACACTGAAGCTTTCTTT CASSEGLGSLNTEAFF
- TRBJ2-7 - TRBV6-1 TGTGCCAGTTGGTCGCGCTACGAGCAGTACTTC CASWSRYEQYF
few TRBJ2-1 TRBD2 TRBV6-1 TGTGCCAGCTTACCGGGACTAGTGGGAGTGGGAGAGCAGTTCTTC CASLPGLVGVGEQFF
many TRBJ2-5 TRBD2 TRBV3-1 TGTGCCAGCAGCCAGCGGACTAGCGGGAGGGGACGAGAGACCCAGTACTTC CASSQRTSGRGRETQYF
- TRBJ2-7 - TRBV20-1 TGCAGTGCTAGCAGGCGGGACGGTCCCTACGAGCAGTACTTC CSASRRDGPYEQYF